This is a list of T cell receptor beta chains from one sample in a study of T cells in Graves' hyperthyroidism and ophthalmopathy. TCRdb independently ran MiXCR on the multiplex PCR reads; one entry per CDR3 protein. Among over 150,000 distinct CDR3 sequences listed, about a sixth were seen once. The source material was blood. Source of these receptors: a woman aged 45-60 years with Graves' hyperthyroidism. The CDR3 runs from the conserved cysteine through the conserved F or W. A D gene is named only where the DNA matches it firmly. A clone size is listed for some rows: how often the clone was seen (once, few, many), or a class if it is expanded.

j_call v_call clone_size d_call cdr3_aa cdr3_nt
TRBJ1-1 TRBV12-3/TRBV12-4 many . CASVHPLNTEAFF TGTGCCAGCGTTCACCCGCTGAACACTGAAGCTTTCTTT
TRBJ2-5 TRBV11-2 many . CASSPLARVTQYF TGTGCCAGCAGCCCTCTTGCCCGGGTGACCCAGTACTTC
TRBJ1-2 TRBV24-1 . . CATSKERNYGYTF TGTGCCACCTCTAAGGAACGGAACTATGGCTACACCTTC
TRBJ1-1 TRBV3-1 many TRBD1 CASSTRGNRGAEAFF TGTGCCAGCAGCACTCGGGGGAACAGGGGCGCTGAAGCTTTCTTT
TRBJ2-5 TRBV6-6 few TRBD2 CASSYVREGETQYF TGTGCCAGCAGTTACGTACGGGAGGGAGAGACCCAGTACTTC
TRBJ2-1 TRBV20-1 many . CSALGESSYNEQFF TGCAGTGCCCTGGGGGAGAGCTCCTACAATGAGCAGTTCTTC
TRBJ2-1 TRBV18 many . CASSPKEGGENEQFF TGTGCCAGCTCACCAAAAGAAGGGGGTGAAAATGAGCAGTTCTTC
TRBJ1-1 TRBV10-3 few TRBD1 CAIRGAGQGMNTEAFF TGTGCCATCAGGGGCGCGGGACAGGGAATGAACACTGAAGCTTTCTTT
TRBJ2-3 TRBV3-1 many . CASSLSGADTQYF TGTGCCAGCAGCCTTAGTGGAGCAGATACGCAGTATTTT
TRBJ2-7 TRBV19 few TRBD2 CASSPTSGRNHEQYF TGTGCCAGTAGTCCTACTAGCGGGAGGAACCACGAGCAGTACTTC